This paragraph reports one TCR beta chain. Original handling: Reference gene primer amplification gave nucleated cell count estimates. Repertoires were generated with immunoSEQ multiplex PCR, while TCRdb's copy carries only in-frame clones and drops some. V and J calls and clone size are as listed in that table; D and trimming were resolved from the DNA. The sample carries 250,000 to 300,000 clones, about nine tenths recorded once. CDR1 is MGHRA, CDR2 YSYEKL, per germline. The CDR3 loop spans 13 amino acids. Trimming took 1 base from V and 10 from J; bases not matched to a gene: 4. These data are taken from a study of blood T cell repertoires in COVID-19. Whole-study context: COVID-19 samples, acute and convalescent, were from the United States, Italy and Spain. Sources were T cells, B-cell-depleted T cells, or PBMCs; the material itself was cDNA or gDNA.

Sequenced: peripheral blood. This chain uses TRBV4-1 with TRBJ2-1; 7 positions agree with TRBD2. This receptor was taken from a woman in her forties with acute or convalescent COVID-19. CDR3 sequence: CASSQGAGVEQFF. CDR3 DNA sequence: TGCGCCAGCAGCCAAGGCGCGGGGGTGGAGCAGTTCTTC.